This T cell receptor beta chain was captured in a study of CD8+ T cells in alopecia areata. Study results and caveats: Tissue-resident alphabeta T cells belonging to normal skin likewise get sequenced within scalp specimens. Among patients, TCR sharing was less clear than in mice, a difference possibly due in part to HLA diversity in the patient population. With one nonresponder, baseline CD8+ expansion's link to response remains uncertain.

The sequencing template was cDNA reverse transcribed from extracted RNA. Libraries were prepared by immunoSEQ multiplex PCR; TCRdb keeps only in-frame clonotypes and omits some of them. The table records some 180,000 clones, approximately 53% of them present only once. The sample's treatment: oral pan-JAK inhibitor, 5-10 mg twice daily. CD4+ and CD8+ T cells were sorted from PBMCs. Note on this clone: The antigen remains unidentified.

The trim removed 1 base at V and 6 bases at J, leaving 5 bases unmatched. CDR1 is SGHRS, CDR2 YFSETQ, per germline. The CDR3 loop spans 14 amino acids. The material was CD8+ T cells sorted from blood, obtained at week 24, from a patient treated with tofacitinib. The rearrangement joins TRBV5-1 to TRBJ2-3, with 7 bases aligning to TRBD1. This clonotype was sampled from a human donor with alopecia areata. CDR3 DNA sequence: TGCGCCAGCAGCTTGTTAGGGGGCGACGATACGCAGTATTTT. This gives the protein CASSLLGGDDTQYF.